Listed below are T cell receptor beta chains from one sample, sequenced in a study of blood T cell repertoires in COVID-19. Sequencing used immunoSEQ multiplex PCR; TCRdb keeps in-frame clones, though not all of them. The sample contains approximately 180,000 clones, approximately 86% of which appear only once. Sequenced material: PBMCs or T cells enriched from blood (not recorded which). The origin of the receptors is an older woman with acute COVID-19. CDR3s include the opening cysteine and the closing phenylalanine or tryptophan. A D gene is named only where the DNA matches it firmly. For some rows the clone size is stated as once, few or many, or as a class when expanded; others skip it.

.	TRBV6-5	14	TRBJ1-5	.	TGTGCCAGCAGTTCCATCCATAGCAATCAGCCCCAGCATTTT	CASSSIHSNQPQHF
TRBD2	TRBV5-6	15	TRBJ2-3	many	TGTGCCAGCAGCCGCCGGGACTATGGCACAGATACGCAGTATTTT	CASSRRDYGTDTQYF
TRBD1	TRBV7-6	15	TRBJ1-6	.	TGTGCCAGCAGCGGCAACAGGGGGCTGAATTCACCCCTCCACTTT	CASSGNRGLNSPLHF
TRBD1	TRBV6-2/TRBV6-3	17	TRBJ1-2	.	TGTGCCAGCAGTTACCGGTATCCAGGGGGCGCCTTCTATGGCTACACCTTC	CASSYRYPGGAFYGYTF
.	TRBV2	15	TRBJ2-5	.	TGTGCCAGCAGTGAAGCGCGGGGCAGACAAGAGACCCAGTACTTC	CASSEARGRQETQYF
.	TRBV12-5	13	TRBJ1-1	.	TGTGCTAGTGGTAACAGACCGAACACTGAAGCTTTCTTT	CASGNRPNTEAFF
.	TRBV28	11	TRBJ1-3	.	TGTGCCAGCACTATCGGAAACACCATATATTTT	CASTIGNTIYF
.	TRBV28	15	TRBJ1-5	.	TGTGCCAGCAGCTCCCCCAGGGGCACCAATCAGCCCCAGCATTTT	CASSSPRGTNQPQHF
.	TRBV20-1	11	TRBJ2-2	.	TGCAGTGCTAGTTCAACCGGGGAGCTGTTTTTT	CSASSTGELFF
TRBD1	TRBV5-1	14	TRBJ2-7	.	TGCGCCAGCACTCCTGGGGACAGGGGCTACGAGCAGTACTTC	CASTPGDRGYEQYF
.	TRBV6-2/TRBV6-3	14	TRBJ1-6	.	TGTGCCAGCACCCCCACAGGGTCGGCATCACCCCTCCACTTT	CASTPTGSASPLHF
.	TRBV29-1	12	TRBJ2-2	many	TGCAGCGTTAGACTAAACACCGGGGAGCTGTTTTTT	CSVRLNTGELFF
.	TRBV18	14	TRBJ1-4	.	TGTGCCAGCTCACCGAGTCAGGCTAATGAAAAACTGTTTTTT	CASSPSQANEKLFF
.	TRBV7-9	14	TRBJ1-2	many	TGTGCCAGCAGCTTAGGGACAGTTAACTATGGCTACACCTTC	CASSLGTVNYGYTF
TRBD1	TRBV28	13	TRBJ1-3	.	TGTGCCGGACAGGGGGGTGCTGGAAACACCATATATTTT	CAGQGGAGNTIYF
TRBD2	TRBV7-2	15	TRBJ2-1	.	TGTGCCAGCAGCTTAGGGCTAGCGGGAGTGGTTGAGCAGTTCTTC	CASSLGLAGVVEQFF
.	TRBV3-1/TRBV3-2	12	TRBJ2-1	.	TGTGCCAGCAGCCAAGCTAGAGGTGAGCAGTTCTTC	CASSQARGEQFF
.	TRBV6-5	14	TRBJ1-2	few	TGTGCCAGCAGTCCCCGTAGAACAGGGAGCGGCTACACCTTC	CASSPRRTGSGYTF
TRBD2	TRBV3-1/TRBV3-2	16	TRBJ2-7	once	TGTGCCAGCAGCCTAAGGCCGGCTAGCGGTACCTACGAGCAGTACTTC	CASSLRPASGTYEQYF
.	TRBV3-1/TRBV3-2	15	TRBJ1-1	.	TGTGCCAGCAGCCCCCAGGGGCTGGGGAACACTGAAGCTTTCTTT	CASSPQGLGNTEAFF
.	TRBV18	16	TRBJ2-2	once	TGTGCCAGCTCACCGACCAATCCAGGAAACACCGGGGAGCTGTTTTTT	CASSPTNPGNTGELFF
TRBD1	TRBV18	14	TRBJ1-1	.	TGTGCCAGCTCGCAGGGACAGGGTGGCACTGAAGCTTTCTTT	CASSQGQGGTEAFF
.	TRBV4-1	14	TRBJ2-2	.	TGCGCCAGCAGCCATAGCAGGGCCGGGGGGGAGCTGTTTTTT	CASSHSRAGGELFF
.	TRBV7-2	14	TRBJ1-2	once	TGTGCCAGCAGCTCGGTCGATGTTTTCCGGGGCTACACCTTC	CASSSVDVFRGYTF
TRBD1	TRBV29-1	15	TRBJ2-2	.	TGCAGCGTAGACCAATACAGGGGGAACACCGGGGAGCTGTTTTTT	CSVDQYRGNTGELFF
TRBD2	TRBV11-2	15	TRBJ2-7	.	TGTGCCAGCAACCGGGGCGGGAGGGCCGGTCGGGAGCAGTACTTC	CASNRGGRAGREQYF
.	TRBV4-3	14	TRBJ1-4	.	TGCGCCAGCAGCCAAGACGACGGGGGTGAAAAACTGTTTTTT	CASSQDDGGEKLFF
TRBD1	TRBV15	19	TRBJ1-4	.	TGTGCCACCAGCAGACCTGGAGGAGGGGGCGTTGGGAGTAACGAAAAACTGTTTTTT	CATSRPGGGGVGSNEKLFF
.	TRBV5-5	14	TRBJ2-3	.	TGTGCCAGCAGCTTGGTAACATCCACAGATACGCAGTATTTT	CASSLVTSTDTQYF
.	TRBV5-1	17	TRBJ2-3	.	TGCGCCAGCAGCCCCTGGTCGGGGGAGACCATCACAGATACGCAGTATTTT	CASSPWSGETITDTQYF
.	TRBV9	15	TRBJ1-2	.	TGTGCCAGCAGCGCTAACAGGGCCCTAGGGTATGGCTACACCTTC	CASSANRALGYGYTF
.	TRBV4-3	17	TRBJ1-5	.	TGCGCCAGCAGCCAAGAGACAGACAGATATAGCAATCAGCCCCAGCATTTT	CASSQETDRYSNQPQHF
TRBD1	TRBV24-1	14	TRBJ1-2	once	TGTGCCACCAGTGAAAGGGACAGTTATTATGGCTACACCTTC	CATSERDSYYGYTF
.	TRBV9	16	TRBJ2-3	.	TGTGCCAGCAGCGTAGATTGGGCTAGCGGCACAGATACGCAGTATTTT	CASSVDWASGTDTQYF
.	TRBV13	13	TRBJ2-7	.	TGTGCCAGCAGCTTCAGGGGCTCCTACGAGCAGTACTTC	CASSFRGSYEQYF
.	TRBV18	16	TRBJ1-5	few	TGTGCCAGCTCCCGGGACGGGGGGGCTGAGGGTCAGCCCCAGCATTTT	CASSRDGGAEGQPQHF
TRBD1	TRBV10-3	16	TRBJ1-4	.	TGTGCCATCAGGCCTGAAACAGGGGCGGGGAACGTAAAACTGTTTTTT	CAIRPETGAGNVKLFF
.	TRBV19	13	TRBJ1-2	.	TGTGCCAGTAGTATGGAGACAGACTATGGCTACACCTTC	CASSMETDYGYTF
TRBD2	TRBV11-3	15	TRBJ2-5	.	TGTGCCAGCAGCTTCAGCGGGGGGCTCCAAGAGACCCAGTACTTC	CASSFSGGLQETQYF
TRBD2	TRBV9	16	TRBJ2-2	.	TGTGCCAGCAGCGCGACTAGCGGGTTTTCGTCCGGGGAGCTGTTTTTT	CASSATSGFSSGELFF
.	TRBV3-1/TRBV3-2	15	TRBJ2-7	.	TGTGCCAGCAGGCATACGTCAGGACAAACCTACGAGCAGTACTTC	CASRHTSGQTYEQYF
TRBD2	TRBV5-4	15	TRBJ2-7	.	TGTGCCAGCAGAGCCGAGGGAGGGATCTCCTACGAGCAGTACTTC	CASRAEGGISYEQYF
.	TRBV28	16	TRBJ1-2	few	TGTGCCAGCGTACCCGAGGTCCGTCCCTCTAACTATGGCTACACCTTC	CASVPEVRPSNYGYTF
TRBD1	TRBV4-3	14	TRBJ1-2	.	TGCGCCAGCAGTCCTGGACAGGGGGCGTGGGGCTACACCTTC	CASSPGQGAWGYTF
.	TRBV6-2/TRBV6-3	13	TRBJ1-1	.	TGTGCCAGCACCCCCCAAGCGAACACTGAAGCTTTCTTT	CASTPQANTEAFF
TRBD2	TRBV2	15	TRBJ2-2	.	TGTGCCAGTAGACTAGCGGGGGGTCCAACCGGGGAGCTGTTTTTT	CASRLAGGPTGELFF
TRBD2	TRBV6-5	16	TRBJ2-1	.	TGTGCCAGCAGTTACTCTAGCGGGGGGGCCTACAATGAGCAGTTCTTC	CASSYSSGGAYNEQFF
.	TRBV19	13	TRBJ1-2	.	TGTGCCAGTAGTATTGGAGCTAACTATGGCTACACCTTC	CASSIGANYGYTF
.	TRBV9	14	TRBJ2-5	.	TGTGCCAGCAGCGTAGGCGGGGCGCAAGAGACCCAGTACTTC	CASSVGGAQETQYF
.	TRBV6-5	14	TRBJ1-1	.	TGTGCCAGCAGTTACTCGTTCGGGGACACTGAAGCTTTCTTT	CASSYSFGDTEAFF
.	TRBV28	15	TRBJ1-3	once	TGTGCCAGCAGTTTGGCGGGAATCTCTGGAAACACCATATATTTT	CASSLAGISGNTIYF
.	TRBV5-8	13	TRBJ1-1	.	TGTGCCAGCCTTAATCTAGGGAACACTGAAGCTTTCTTT	CASLNLGNTEAFF
.	TRBV6-2/TRBV6-3	17	TRBJ1-6	.	TGTGCCAGCAGCCCCACTCCTTCCGGGGGCTATAATTCACCCCTCCACTTT	CASSPTPSGGYNSPLHF
.	TRBV7-6	16	TRBJ1-3	.	TGTGCCAGCAGCCTCTGGGCCCAGACGCCTGGAAACACCATATATTTT	CASSLWAQTPGNTIYF
.	TRBV6-2/TRBV6-3	15	TRBJ1-5	.	TGTGCCAGCAGTGACGGGGGAGTTGGCAATCAGCCCCAGCATTTT	CASSDGGVGNQPQHF
.	TRBV5-3	16	TRBJ1-5	.	TGTGCCAGAAGCTTGGGGTTGGGCAGGGCGAATCAGCCCCAGCATTTT	CARSLGLGRANQPQHF
TRBD1	TRBV7-2	14	TRBJ1-5	.	TGTGCCAGCAGCTTAGACAGGGGCGGTCAGCCCCAGCATTTT	CASSLDRGGQPQHF